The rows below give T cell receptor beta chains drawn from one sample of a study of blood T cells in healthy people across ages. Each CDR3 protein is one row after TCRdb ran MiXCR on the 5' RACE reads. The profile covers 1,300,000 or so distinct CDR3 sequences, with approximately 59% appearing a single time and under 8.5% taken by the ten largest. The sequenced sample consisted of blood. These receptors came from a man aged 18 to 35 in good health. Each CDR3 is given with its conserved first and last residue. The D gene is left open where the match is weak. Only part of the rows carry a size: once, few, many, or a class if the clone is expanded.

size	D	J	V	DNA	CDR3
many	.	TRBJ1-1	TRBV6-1	TGTGCCAGCAATGGCGGGATCGGCTGTGAAGCTTTCTTT	CASNGGIGCEAFF
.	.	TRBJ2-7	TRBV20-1	TGCAGTGCTAGAGGGAGTTTGTTCAACGAGCAGTACTTC	CSARGSLFNEQYF
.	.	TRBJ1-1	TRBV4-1	TGCGCCAGCAGACAGGGCCCGAATGAAGCTTTCTTT	CASRQGPNEAFF
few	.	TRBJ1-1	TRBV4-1	TGCGCCAGCAGTAAATTGGGGGACACTGAAGCTTTCTTT	CASSKLGDTEAFF
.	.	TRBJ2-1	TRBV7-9	TGTGCCAGCAGCTTAGCGAGGCCAGCCTACAATGAGCAGTTCTTC	CASSLARPAYNEQFF
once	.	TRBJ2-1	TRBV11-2	TGTGCCAGCAGCTTAGTTCGGCTTTCGGGTGAGCAGTTCTTC	CASSLVRLSGEQFF
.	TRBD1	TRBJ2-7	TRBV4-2	TGTGCCAGCAGCCAGTTAACACAGGGGATCTACGAGCAGTACTTC	CASSQLTQGIYEQYF
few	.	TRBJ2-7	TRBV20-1	TGCAGTGCTAGAGATCTTGGGCTGTGGTCCTACGAGCAGTACTTC	CSARDLGLWSYEQYF
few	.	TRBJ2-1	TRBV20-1	TGCAGTGCCTTAATAGCCGGGAAAAGCAATGAGCAGTTCTTC	CSALIAGKSNEQFF
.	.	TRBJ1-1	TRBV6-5	TGTGCCAGCAGTGACGGGGGAAGCACTGAAGCTTTCTTT	CASSDGGSTEAFF
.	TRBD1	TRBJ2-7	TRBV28	TGTGCCAGTACTACCTTCTTAGGACAGGGGCGCATCTACGAGCAGTACTTC	CASTTFLGQGRIYEQYF
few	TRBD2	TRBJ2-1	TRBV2	TGTGCCAGCGTTGGGAGGGAGGGGAGTGTGAATGAGCAGTTCTTC	CASVGREGSVNEQFF
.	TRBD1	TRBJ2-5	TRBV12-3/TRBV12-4	TGTGCCAGCGCCCCAGTTGGACAGGCCACGGTTGGGACCCAGTACTTC	CASAPVGQATVGTQYF
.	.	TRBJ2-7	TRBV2	TGTGCCAGCACCTGGGATAGAACAATGTCCTACGAGCAGTACTTC	CASTWDRTMSYEQYF
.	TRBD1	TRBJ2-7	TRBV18	TGTGCCAGCTCACCGACGGGACAGGGGATCGAGCAGTACTTC	CASSPTGQGIEQYF
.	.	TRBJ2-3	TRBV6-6	TGTGCCAGCACCACGGGGGGCACAGATACGCAGTATTTT	CASTTGGTDTQYF
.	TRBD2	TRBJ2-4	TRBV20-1	TGCAGTGCCAACAATCGACCAGCGGGAGTCAAAAACATTCAGTACTTC	CSANNRPAGVKNIQYF
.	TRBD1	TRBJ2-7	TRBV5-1	TGCGCCAGCAGCTCGGAAGGGGACAGGGGGGACTACGAGCAGTACTTC	CASSSEGDRGDYEQYF
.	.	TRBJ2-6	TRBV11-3	TGTGCCAGCAGCCCCCCGATCGATTCTGGGGCCAACGTCCTGACTTTC	CASSPPIDSGANVLTF
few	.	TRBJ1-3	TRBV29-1	TGCAGAGGGGTCGGCTCTGGAAACACCATATATTTT	CRGVGSGNTIYF
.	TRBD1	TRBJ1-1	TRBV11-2	TGTGCCAGCAGCTTAGGAGGGCCAGGGGGCATGAACACTGAAGCTTTCTTT	CASSLGGPGGMNTEAFF
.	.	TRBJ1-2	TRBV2	TGTGCCAGCCGGGGAGGTAATAACTATGGCTACACCTTC	CASRGGNNYGYTF
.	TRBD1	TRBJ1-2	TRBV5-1	TGCGCCAGCAGTCCACAGGGGTTTTCTGGCTACACCTTC	CASSPQGFSGYTF
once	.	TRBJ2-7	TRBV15	TGTGCCACCAGCAAGAAGGGTCCCAGCTCCTACGAGCAGTACTTC	CATSKKGPSSYEQYF
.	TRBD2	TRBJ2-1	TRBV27	TGTGCCAGCAGTTATCGGACTAGCGAGACCAATGAGCAGTTCTTC	CASSYRTSETNEQFF
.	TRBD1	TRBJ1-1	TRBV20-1	TGCAGTGCCAGAAGGGTCAGGGGGAGATTCCCTGAAGCTTTCTTT	CSARRVRGRFPEAFF
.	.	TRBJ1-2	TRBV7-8	TGTGCCAGCAGCTTAGCTAGTGGTTACTATGGCTACACCTTC	CASSLASGYYGYTF
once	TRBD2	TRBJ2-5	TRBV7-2	TGTGCCAGCAGCTTCGGACAGACGCTAGCGGGAGCGGGTGACCAAGAGACCCAGTACTTC	CASSFGQTLAGAGDQETQYF
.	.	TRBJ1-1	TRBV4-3	TGCGCCAGCAGCCAAGGGTCGACCGACGAAGCTTTCTTT	CASSQGSTDEAFF
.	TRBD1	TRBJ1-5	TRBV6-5	TGTGCCAGCAGTTCTTTATCAACAGGGGGCAGGGGCAATCAGCCCCAGCATTTT	CASSSLSTGGRGNQPQHF
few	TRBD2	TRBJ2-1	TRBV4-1	TGCGCCAGCAGGTCCGGGGGGGCCTTGGTCAATGAGCAGTTCTTC	CASRSGGALVNEQFF
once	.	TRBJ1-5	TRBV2	TGTGCCAGCAGAGAAGGACAGAATCAGCCCCAGCATTTT	CASREGQNQPQHF
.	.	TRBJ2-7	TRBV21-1	TGTGCCAGCAGTCCCGCCCCGGACAGGGGTGGCTCCTACGAGCAGTACTTC	CASSPAPDRGGSYEQYF
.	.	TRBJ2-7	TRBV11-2	TGTGCCAGCAGCTTAGATAGGCAGGTCGGTCTGGGCTGGGACGAGCAGTACTTC	CASSLDRQVGLGWDEQYF
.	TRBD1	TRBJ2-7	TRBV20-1	TGCAGTGCTTGGGGTACCCATGACCGGGACAGAATCTCCTACGAGCAGTACTTC	CSAWGTHDRDRISYEQYF
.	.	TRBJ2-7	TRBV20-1	TGCAGTGCTAGAGATGGGGCCCTTAGGGAGCAGTACTTC	CSARDGALREQYF
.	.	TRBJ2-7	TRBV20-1	TGCAGTGCTAGTGAGCTCGGCGGAGACGCCTACCACTCCTACGAGCAGTACTTC	CSASELGGDAYHSYEQYF
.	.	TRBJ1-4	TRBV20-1	TGCAGTGCCCGCCCTATGACACTGCCTGAAAAACTGTTTTTT	CSARPMTLPEKLFF
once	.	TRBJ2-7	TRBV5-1	TGCGCCAGCAGCTTCCAGGGGCCCTACAATGAGCAGTACTTC	CASSFQGPYNEQYF
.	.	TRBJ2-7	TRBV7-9	TGTGCCAGCAGCGCGCAGGGGGAGCGGGTCGACGAGCAGTACTTC	CASSAQGERVDEQYF
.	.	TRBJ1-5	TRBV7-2	TGTGCCAGCAGCTTAGACGCCCCGAGGACAACAGCCCAGCATTTT	CASSLDAPRTTAQHF
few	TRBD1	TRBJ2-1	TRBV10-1	TGCGCCAGCGGAACGGGACAGGTCTACAATGAGCAGTTCTTC	CASGTGQVYNEQFF
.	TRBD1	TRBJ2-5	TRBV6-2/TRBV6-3	TGTGCCAGCAGCATCGGGACAGGCTATCAAGAGACCCAGTACTTC	CASSIGTGYQETQYF
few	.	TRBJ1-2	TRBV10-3	TGTGCCATCGGGGGGCGGGACTACTACACCTTC	CAIGGRDYYTF
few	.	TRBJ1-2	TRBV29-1	TGCAGCGTTGAGGGGGGGGCGCGTTCCTCTGGCTACACCTTC	CSVEGGARSSGYTF
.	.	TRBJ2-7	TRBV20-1	TGCAGTGCTAGAAGTGTAGCGGACTCCTACGAGCAGTACTTC	CSARSVADSYEQYF
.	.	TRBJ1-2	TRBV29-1	TGCAGCGTTGAACACCCCGGCCAGCTCTATGGCTACACCTTC	CSVEHPGQLYGYTF
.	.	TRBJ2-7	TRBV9	TGTGCCAGCAACGTAGATAGCAGGGGAACGGGCGAGCAGTACTTC	CASNVDSRGTGEQYF
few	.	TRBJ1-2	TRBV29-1	TGCAGCGTTGAAAAGGGGCAGTCCTATGGCTACACCTTC	CSVEKGQSYGYTF
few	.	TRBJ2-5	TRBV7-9	TGTGCCAGCAGCTCCACGGGGACCCAAGAGACCCAGTACTTC	CASSSTGTQETQYF
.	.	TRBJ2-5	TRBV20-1	TGCAGTGCTAGAGATCTGGAGGAGACCCAGTACTTC	CSARDLEETQYF
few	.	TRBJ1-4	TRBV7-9	TGTGCCAGCAGCTTAAGCAGGGTGAAGAATGAAAAACTGTTTTTT	CASSLSRVKNEKLFF
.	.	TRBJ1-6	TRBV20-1	TGCAGTGCTGGCACGGGACCACCCAATTCACCCCTCCACTTT	CSAGTGPPNSPLHF